This TCR beta chain originates from a study of T cells in Graves' hyperthyroidism and ophthalmopathy. Findings and caveats of the study: Classification by a 13 V-J model distinguished ophthalmopathy from stable hyperthyroidism. Peripheral blood also featured most of the thyroid clonotypes expanded above 0.001.

Amplified TCR beta CDR3 regions came from RNA transcripts. During a first-round RT-PCR of the TCR CDR3, the HTBI primer set was used. TCRdb reprocessed the multiplex PCR reads via MiXCR and lists one record per CDR3 protein. The sample contains under 350,000 distinct CDR3 sequences, around a fifth of which appear only once. Germline V lookup: CDR1 KGHSH, CDR2 LQKENI. This CDR3 is built from 15 residues. V lost 0 bases to trimming and J lost 5 bases, with 8 bases between them. This clonotype was observed at least ten times. Its matching antigen is unknown. V and J are TRBV18 and TRBJ1-6; D may be TRBD1 (5 bases). The sequenced material came from blood. This TCR was sampled from a woman aged 45-59 years with Graves' hyperthyroidism. CDR3: CASSPPQGNNSPLHF. The CDR3 DNA reads TGTGCCAGCTCACCACCGCAGGGAAATAATTCACCCCTCCACTTT.